What follows describes a single T cell receptor (beta chain). Profiled with immunoSEQ multiplex PCR; TCRdb holds only in-frame clones, not every one. The sample has fewer than 65,000 clones, about nine tenths seen once. J lost 5 bases, V lost 3 bases, and 1 base had no gene match. The CDR3 is 13 amino acids. CDR1 SGHRS and CDR2 YFSETQ come from the germline V gene. This record belongs to a study of blood T cell repertoires in COVID-19. Study summary: Material from acute and convalescent COVID-19 was sourced from the United States, Italy and Spain. PBMCs, B-cell-depleted T cells, or T cells were the source of the cDNA or gDNA that made up the material.

This TCR derives from a human donor with acute or convalescent COVID-19. The donor label of this sample is uncertain. V and J are TRBV5-1 and TRBJ2-1; 8 positions agree with TRBD2. The source material was peripheral blood. CDR3 sequence (DNA): TGCGCCAGCAGCTCACTAGCGGACAATGAGCAGTTCTTC. This translates into CASSSLADNEQFF.